This is a list of T cell receptor beta chains from one sample in a study of blood T cell repertoires in COVID-19. Produced via immunoSEQ multiplex PCR; TCRdb's table is partial and in-frame only. The data hold 310,000 or so clones, with over 75% observed a single time. Source material: peripheral blood. The receptors originated from a woman aged 50 to 60 with active or convalescent COVID-19. CDR3s include the opening cysteine and the closing phenylalanine or tryptophan. The order of the fields is J gene, D gene, CDR3 length, clone size, V gene, CDR3 DNA, CDR3 protein. A D gene is named only where the DNA matches it firmly. Rows may omit the clone size; those that give it use once, few, many or a size class.

TRBJ2-1,TRBD2,15,-,TRBV5-1,TGCGCCAGCAGCATTTTAGCGGGAGCCCGGGATGAGCAGTTCTTC,CASSILAGARDEQFF
TRBJ1-2,-,14,-,TRBV7-8,TGTGCCAGCAGCTTAGATCTGGGAGACTATGGCTACACCTTC,CASSLDLGDYGYTF
TRBJ1-1,-,13,-,TRBV24-1,TGTGCCACCAGTGATTTAACGGGGAATGAAGCTTTCTTT,CATSDLTGNEAFF
TRBJ1-6,-,17,once,TRBV30,TGTGCCTGGAGTGCAACCGAAAAAGCAGGGCGGAATTCACCCCTCCACTTT,CAWSATEKAGRNSPLHF
TRBJ2-7,TRBD2,14,-,TRBV6-5,TGTGCCAGCAGTCGAGTAGCGGGGGATTACGAGCAGTACTTC,CASSRVAGDYEQYF
TRBJ1-1,TRBD1,14,-,TRBV7-3,TGTGCCAGCAGCTTATTGGACAGGGGCACTGAAGCTTTCTTT,CASSLLDRGTEAFF
TRBJ2-5,TRBD1,17,-,TRBV19,TGTGCCAGTAGTACGGGCTTGACAGGGGCCATGGGAGAGACCCAGTACTTC,CASSTGLTGAMGETQYF
TRBJ2-1,-,14,-,TRBV7-9,TGTGCCAGCAGCACTATGGACAGCTACAATGAGCAGTTCTTC,CASSTMDSYNEQFF
TRBJ2-3,-,14,-,TRBV29-1,TGCAGCGTTACATCAGGGGGGTCTACAGATACGCAGTATTTT,CSVTSGGSTDTQYF
TRBJ1-5,TRBD1,16,-,TRBV24-1,TGTGCCACCAGTGACCGAGGACAGGTTAGCAATCAGCCCCAGCATTTT,CATSDRGQVSNQPQHF
TRBJ1-1,TRBD1,16,-,TRBV5-1,TGCGCCAGCAGCCCAGAGTACAGGGGGTTTCAGACTGAAGCTTTCTTT,CASSPEYRGFQTEAFF
TRBJ2-3,-,15,-,TRBV9,TGTGCCAGCAGCGTAGCGGCGGGTCCCACAGATACGCAGTATTTT,CASSVAAGPTDTQYF
TRBJ1-5,-,15,-,TRBV18,TGTGCCAGCTCAGCCACTGGGCCGCACAATCAGCCCCAGCATTTT,CASSATGPHNQPQHF
TRBJ2-2,-,15,-,TRBV7-7,TGTGCTAGCAGCCCCACCGACATGAACACCGGGGAGCTGTTTTTT,CASSPTDMNTGELFF
TRBJ2-3,TRBD1,15,once,TRBV5-1,TGCGCCAGCAGCCTGGAAGACAGGGGGACAGATACGCAGTATTTT,CASSLEDRGTDTQYF
TRBJ2-1,-,15,-,TRBV30,TGTGCCTGGAGTGTAACTAGGAGAGTTGAGAATGAGCAGTTCTTC,CAWSVTRRVENEQFF
TRBJ2-3,-,15,-,TRBV7-6,TGTGCCAGCAGCTTACAGATACCTAGCACAGATACGCAGTATTTT,CASSLQIPSTDTQYF
TRBJ2-7,-,13,-,TRBV10-3,TGTGCCACCATGACTAGTAGTGGGTACGAGCAGTACTTC,CATMTSSGYEQYF
TRBJ1-2,-,14,-,TRBV19,TGTGCCAGTAGTATTGTAGGGGTCAACTATGGCTACACCTTC,CASSIVGVNYGYTF
TRBJ1-5,-,13,-,TRBV18,TGTGCCAGCTCACTAACACGGGGTCAGCCCCAGCATTTT,CASSLTRGQPQHF
TRBJ1-2,TRBD1,16,-,TRBV7-9,TGTGCCAGCAGCTATTCTACAGGGGGCTTGCGATATGGCTACACCTTC,CASSYSTGGLRYGYTF
TRBJ2-3,-,12,-,TRBV6-2/TRBV6-3,TGTGCCAGCAGTTCCCACACAGATACGCAGTATTTT,CASSSHTDTQYF
TRBJ1-3,TRBD1,15,-,TRBV7-2,TGTGCCAGCAGCTTACGGGGCAGGGGGGGAAACACCATATATTTT,CASSLRGRGGNTIYF
TRBJ2-1,TRBD2,15,-,TRBV28,TGTGCCAGCACCGTCTGGGGGGAGGGGTACAATGAGCAGTTCTTC,CASTVWGEGYNEQFF
TRBJ1-2,-,18,-,TRBV18,TGTGCCAGCTCACAGTACCAGACAGACTCTTCTTCTAACTATGGCTACACCTTC,CASSQYQTDSSSNYGYTF
TRBJ2-7,TRBD1,13,-,TRBV19,TGTGCCAGTAGTAAGGACAGGGGCTACGAGCAGTACTTC,CASSKDRGYEQYF
TRBJ1-1,-,16,-,TRBV5-5,TGTGCCAGCACCCCCGGCGGGCTGGGGGGGATGACTGAAGCTTTCTTT,CASTPGGLGGMTEAFF
TRBJ1-1,TRBD1,14,-,TRBV25-1,TGTGCCAGCAGTGTTTCAGGGGGATGGACTGAAGCTTTCTTT,CASSVSGGWTEAFF
TRBJ1-2,-,14,-,TRBV5-1,TGCGCCAGCAGCTTGGGACAGCCGGGGGATGGCTACACCTTC,CASSLGQPGDGYTF
TRBJ2-3,TRBD2,14,once,TRBV13,TGTGCCAGCAGCTTAGGCCTTGTAACGGGGGGTCAGTATTTT,CASSLGLVTGGQYF
TRBJ2-2,-,16,-,TRBV5-5,TGTGCCAGCAGCCTCCGACAGAAGTCCTACACCGGGGAGCTGTTTTTT,CASSLRQKSYTGELFF
TRBJ1-6,TRBD1,14,-,TRBV3-1/TRBV3-2,TGTGCCAGCAGCCAAGGTAACAGGGGATCACCCCTCCACTTT,CASSQGNRGSPLHF
TRBJ2-1,-,15,-,TRBV6-2/TRBV6-3,TGTGCCAGCAGTTACGAAGGCAGGGTGGGAAATGAGCAGTTCTTC,CASSYEGRVGNEQFF
TRBJ1-2,-,16,-,TRBV30,TGTGCCTGGAGTGTAGGTCAGGGAAGGGTTGACTATGGCTACACCTTC,CAWSVGQGRVDYGYTF
TRBJ1-5,-,16,-,TRBV18,TGTGCCAGCTCACCAGTCTCGGCAGGGGTTCGTCAGCCCCAGCATTTT,CASSPVSAGVRQPQHF
TRBJ1-3,-,14,once,TRBV5-4,TGTGCCAGCAGACCTGAGGCGGGGGGAAACACCATATATTTT,CASRPEAGGNTIYF
TRBJ2-7,TRBD2,13,-,TRBV29-1,TGCAGCGTCGTAGCGGGGGCCGCCTACGAGCAGTACTTC,CSVVAGAAYEQYF
TRBJ1-5,TRBD1,15,once,TRBV24-1,TGTGCCACCAGTGACAGGGGGACGTCGAGTCAGCCCCAGCATTTT,CATSDRGTSSQPQHF